This paragraph covers one T cell receptor (beta chain) sequence. The sample comes from a study of preoperative IRX-2 immunotherapy in early breast cancer. Noted treatment: preoperative locoregional IRX-2 cytokine immunotherapy. Germline V gene sequence: CDR1 SQVTM, CDR2 ANQGSEA. V was pared by 6 bases and J by 3 bases, with 14 bases between. There are 13 residues in the CDR3. Only in-frame clones appear in the TCRdb table, and some are missing; sequencing was by immunoSEQ multiplex PCR. Altogether tens of thousands of clones are present, about 81% being singletons, with the ten largest covering 1% to 1.5%.

Sample: lymph node tissue, taken after IRX-2 immunotherapy. The clonotype was recovered from a human donor with breast cancer. The rearrangement joins TRBV29-1 to TRBJ1-2; D perhaps matches TRBD1 (6 bases). The CDR3 here is CSVGYRTDYGYTF. DNA for the CDR3: TGCAGCGTGGGATACAGGACAGACTATGGCTACACCTTC.